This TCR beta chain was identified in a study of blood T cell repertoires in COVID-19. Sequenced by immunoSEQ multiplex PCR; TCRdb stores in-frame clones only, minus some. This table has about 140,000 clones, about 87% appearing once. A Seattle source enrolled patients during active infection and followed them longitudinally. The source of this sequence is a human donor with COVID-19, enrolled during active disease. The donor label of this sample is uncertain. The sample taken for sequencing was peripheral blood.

CDR3 sequence reads: CASSLIGQGDNSPLHF. The CDR3 DNA follows: TGTGCCAGCAGCTTAATTGGGCAGGGCGATAATTCACCCCTCCACTTT. This rearrangement joins TRBV7-6 to TRBJ1-6, with D possibly being TRBD1 (5 bases). Per germline, CDR1 SGHVS and CDR2 FNYEAQ. V dropped 2 bases and J dropped 5 bases, with 13 bases sitting between them. The CDR3 length is 16 residues.